This is a list of T cell receptor beta chains from one sample in a study of blood T cells in healthy people across ages. TCRdb independently ran MiXCR on the 5' RACE reads; one entry per CDR3 protein. The table includes more than 750,000 distinct CDR3 sequences, 29% detected once. The data were also submitted as part of a second study, on T cells of mothers and their children.

The source material was blood. The receptors here all came from a woman in her thirties or forties in good health. Both conserved end residues are part of each CDR3. The D gene is left open where the match is weak. Expanded clones are given a class, and other clones once, few, many or no size at all.

>TRBJ1-6|TRBV28|14|TRBD1|few
TGTGCCAGCATCCAGACAGGGGGCAATTCACCCCTCCACTTT
CASIQTGGNSPLHF
>TRBJ2-2|TRBV9|17|NA|few
TGTGCCAGCAGCCCCGCCGACAGAACCTTTAACACCGGGGAGCTGTTTTTT
CASSPADRTFNTGELFF
>TRBJ2-5|TRBV12-3/TRBV12-4|14|NA|many
TGTGCCAGCATCGGTACTGTCCGGCAAGAGACCCAGTACTTC
CASIGTVRQETQYF
>TRBJ2-7|TRBV5-1|15|TRBD1|many
TGCGCCAGCAGCGGTGGACAGGACTTTAGTGCCGAGCAGTACTTC
CASSGGQDFSAEQYF
>TRBJ1-2|TRBV12-3/TRBV12-4|11|NA|many
TGTGCCAGCACCCTTGGCCGTACCTACACCTTC
CASTLGRTYTF
>TRBJ1-2|TRBV5-1|13|NA|NA
TGCGCCAGCAGCCATGGTATGAACTATGGCTACACCTTC
CASSHGMNYGYTF
>TRBJ2-7|TRBV6-1|13|NA|NA
TGTGCCAGCAGTGTGGGACTGATCTACGAGCAGTACTTC
CASSVGLIYEQYF
>TRBJ1-2|TRBV5-1|14|NA|NA
TGCGCCAGCAGCCCGCAGGGGTATAACTATGGCTACACCTTC
CASSPQGYNYGYTF
>TRBJ1-2|TRBV7-2|15|NA|many
TGTGCCAGCAGCTCCGGAGGTAGACAGCCCGAGGGTGGCACCTTC
CASSSGGRQPEGGTF
>TRBJ2-3|TRBV7-3|16|NA|few
TGTGCCAGCAGCCAACAGGGCACGGGAGGCACAGATACGCAGTATTTT
CASSQQGTGGTDTQYF
>TRBJ2-1|TRBV7-9|12|NA|many
TGTGCCACCCTCGGACAGTCCAATGAGCAGTTCTTC
CATLGQSNEQFF
>TRBJ2-5|TRBV7-2|14|TRBD1|many
TGCGCCAGCAGCCCCCCAGGGGGACAAGAGACCCAGTACTTC
CASSPPGGQETQYF
>TRBJ1-5|TRBV5-1|16|TRBD1|NA
TGCGCCAGCAGCTTGGGCGCGACAGGGGGTAATCAGCCCCAGCATTTT
CASSLGATGGNQPQHF
>TRBJ1-1|TRBV6-6|17|TRBD1|NA
TGTGCCAGCAGTTACTCGTTTCGAGGGGGCATGGACACTGAAGCTTTCTTT
CASSYSFRGGMDTEAFF
>TRBJ2-5|TRBV14|17|TRBD2|NA
TGTGCCAGCAGCCAAGATACAGAGCGGGGGGTACAAGAGACCCAGTACTTC
CASSQDTERGVQETQYF
>TRBJ2-1|TRBV7-2|16|TRBD2|NA
TGTGCCAGCAGCTTAGCATGGGCTAGCGGGGGGCATGAGCAGTTCTTC
CASSLAWASGGHEQFF
>TRBJ2-1|TRBV18|14|NA|NA
TGTGCCAGCTCCCGACAGGACCTGGGGGCTGAGCAGTTCTTC
CASSRQDLGAEQFF
>TRBJ2-1|TRBV10-3|16|TRBD2|NA
TGTGCCATCAGAACTAGCGGGCCCAGCTCCTACAGTGAGCAGTTCTTC
CAIRTSGPSSYSEQFF
>TRBJ1-1|TRBV9|16|NA|NA
TGTGCCAGCAGCCCCTTGGGTGGCCTCATGAACACTGAAGCTTTCTTT
CASSPLGGLMNTEAFF
>TRBJ1-6|TRBV3-1|14|NA|NA
TGTGCCAGCAGGGGAGGCTCCTATAATTCACCCCTCCACTTT
CASRGGSYNSPLHF
>TRBJ2-2|TRBV7-2|14|NA|NA
TGTGCCAGCAGCCCTAAAGGCCAGCGCGGGGAGCTGTTTTTT
CASSPKGQRGELFF
>TRBJ2-7|TRBV5-6|16|TRBD1|NA
TGTGCCAGCAGCGGCCCGGGACAGATTTCCTACAATGAGCAGTACTTC
CASSGPGQISYNEQYF
>TRBJ2-6|TRBV6-1|13|NA|few
TGTGCCAGCACGGCGACGGGGGCCAACGTCCTGACTTTC
CASTATGANVLTF
>TRBJ1-2|TRBV7-9|14|NA|few
TGTGCCAGCAGCTTAACGGGACAAATTGACGGCTACACCTTC
CASSLTGQIDGYTF
>TRBJ2-5|TRBV10-3|15|TRBD2|many
TGTGCCATCAGTCTATCGGGACTAGCAGTAGAGACCCAGTACTTC
CAISLSGLAVETQYF
>TRBJ2-5|TRBV5-1|15|TRBD2|NA
TGCGCCAGCAGCTGGGAGCTAGCGGGGGGGAAGACCCAGTACTTC
CASSWELAGGKTQYF
>TRBJ2-1|TRBV9|15|NA|many
TGTGCCAGCAGCGTAGGGGGGCTTACCTACAATGAGCAGTTCTTC
CASSVGGLTYNEQFF
>TRBJ2-1|TRBV12-5|15|TRBD1|many
TGTGCTAGTGGTCCGGGACAGGGGAACTACAATGAGCAGTTCTTC
CASGPGQGNYNEQFF
>TRBJ1-5|TRBV20-1|14|NA|once
TGCAGTGTACACCGGGGGGCCAGCAATCAGCCCCAGCATTTT
CSVHRGASNQPQHF
>TRBJ2-2|TRBV28|15|NA|NA
TGTGCCAGCAGTTTAAACGGGAGGAACACCGGGGAGCTGTTTTTT
CASSLNGRNTGELFF
>TRBJ2-7|TRBV5-1|15|NA|many
TGCGCCAGCAGCCAGGGTATCAGACGAGCCTACGAGCAGTACTTC
CASSQGIRRAYEQYF
>TRBJ2-1|TRBV10-3|15|NA|NA
TGTGCCATCAGTGAAGGCGGCTCTTTTTCCAATGAGCGGTTCTTC
CAISEGGSFSNERFF
>TRBJ2-5|TRBV20-1|12|NA|once
TGCAGTGCCCACCGACAACAAGAGACCCAGTACTTC
CSAHRQQETQYF
>TRBJ2-3|TRBV7-2|14|NA|NA
TGTGCCAGCAGCTTTGGGACAACTAGTACCACGCAGTATTTT
CASSFGTTSTTQYF
>TRBJ2-7|TRBV27|17|NA|many
TGTGCCAGCAGTCAAATGACAGGCCGTCGAAGCTCCTACGAGCAGTACTTC
CASSQMTGRRSSYEQYF
>TRBJ2-5|TRBV20-1|14|TRBD2|NA
TGCAGTGCTAGGAGGGACCCGGCGGGGGGGACCCAGTACTTC
CSARRDPAGGTQYF
>TRBJ2-7|TRBV28|12|NA|NA
TGTGCCAGCAGCCACAGAACCTACGAGCAGTACTTC
CASSHRTYEQYF
>TRBJ2-5|TRBV20-1|12|NA|many
TGCAGTGCTAGTCTCAGGGAAGAGACCCAGTACTTC
CSASLREETQYF
>TRBJ1-3|TRBV29-1|12|NA|NA
TGCAGCGGCGGGGAAGGAAGAAACACCATATATTTT
CSGGEGRNTIYF
>TRBJ1-2|TRBV7-9|15|TRBD1|NA
TGTGCCAGCAGCTTAGTCGGACAGGGGGCTTCAGGCTACACCTTC
CASSLVGQGASGYTF
>TRBJ2-1|TRBV20-1|13|TRBD1|few
TGCAGTGCTAGAGGGACAGGGTTCAATGAGCAGTTCTTC
CSARGTGFNEQFF
>TRBJ1-5|TRBV5-4|14|NA|few
TGTGCCAGCAGCCTAACCGTCCGTCGTCAGCCCCAGCATTTT
CASSLTVRRQPQHF
>TRBJ2-6|TRBV3-1|19|NA|many
TGTGCCAGCAGCCAATCCTCCCGATTTGCTTACTCTGGGGCCAACGTCCTGACTTTC
CASSQSSRFAYSGANVLTF